This TCR beta chain is drawn from a study of blood T cell repertoires in COVID-19. Looked up from germline, CDR1 is KGHSH and CDR2 is LQKENI. Trimming pared 5 bases from V and 0 bases from J, leaving 10 bases between. The CDR3 contains 15 residues. Produced via immunoSEQ multiplex PCR; TCRdb's table is partial and in-frame only. The sample holds around 280,000 clones; 85% to 90% are singletons and the top ten take 1.7%. Material: PBMCs or T cells enriched from blood (not recorded which). This clonotype was sampled from a woman under 30 with acute COVID-19. The V and J genes are TRBV18 and TRBJ2-2; D may be TRBD2 (6 bases). Written as DNA, the CDR3 is TGTGCCAGCTCAGGGACTCCCGCGAACACCGGGGAGCTGTTTTTT. It translates to CASSGTPANTGELFF.